These 13 T cell receptor beta chains were sequenced from one sample in a study of response to subunit inactivated influenza vaccine. TCRdb reanalysed the RT-PCR reads using MiXCR and keeps one entry per CDR3 protein. The data contain a few hundred thousand distinct CDR3 sequences, approximately 9.9% of them singletons. The sequenced sample was PBMCs from blood, obtained 40 to 50 days after vaccination. These receptor sequences come from a man aged 45 to 65 who received an inactivated influenza vaccine.

Ten or more counts support this clonotype. The gene calls are TRBV10-3 and TRBJ2-2; tentative D call: TRBD2 (6 bases). The CDR3 is made up of 15 amino acids. The V end lost 2 bases, the J end lost 4 bases, and 11 bases lay between the germline ends. The V gene's germline CDR1 is ENHRY and CDR2 SYGVKD. CDR3 residues: CAISEDPGSTGELFF. The DNA for the CDR3 is TGTGCCATCAGTGAGGACCCCGGGAGCACCGGGGAGCTGTTTTTT.

V is TRBV11-2 and J is TRBJ2-7; 7 nucleotides agree with TRBD2. The CDR3 spans 18 residues. V shed 1 base, J shed 1 base, and the junction held 13 bases outside the gene matches. Germline CDR1 SGHAT, CDR2 FQNNGV. CDR3 bases: TGTGCCAGCAGCTTAGTTGGCGGGAGAAGGCCCGCATCCTACGAGCAGTACTTC. Amino acids: CASSLVGGRRPASYEQYF.

This clonotype came up a few times. This chain connects TRBV20-1 to TRBJ2-7; D is unresolved. Deletions cut 3 bases from V and 6 bases from J, with 9 bases between. The V gene's germline CDR1 is DFQATT and CDR2 SNEGSKA (reference sequence). The CDR3 extends over 11 amino acids. CDR3 sequence (DNA): TGCAGTGCTAGGCCGATAGCCGAGCAGTACTTC. Amino acid sequence: CSARPIAEQYF.

This clonotype was seen ten or more times. V gene TRBV10-3 combines with J gene TRBJ2-1; D may be TRBD2 (6 bases). Trimming took off 8 bases at V and 3 bases at J, with 11 bases between the two ends. Germline CDR1 is ENHRY and CDR2 is SYGVKD. The CDR3 is 13 amino acids. Here the CDR3 reads CAIRDSNYNEQFF. The CDR3 coding sequence is TGTGCCATCCGGGACTCGAACTACAATGAGCAGTTCTTC.

In its sample, this clonotype was seen a few times. V gene TRBV21-1 combines with J gene TRBJ1-1; the DNA was not used to check the table's D call, TRBD1. TRBV21-1 counts as a pseudogene. This CDR3 is 13 amino acids long. The CDR3 DNA follows: TGTGCCAGCAGCAAAAATGAGGGACCTGAAGCTTTCTTT. This encodes CASSKNEGPEAFF.

The rearrangement uses TRBV5-5 and TRBJ1-1; 11 bases match TRBD1. The V gene's germline CDR1 is SGHKS and CDR2 YYEKEE (reference sequence). This CDR3 has 15 residues. V was pared by 4 bases and J by 5 bases, with 7 bases of the junction left unmatched. The CDR3 loop is CASSRGQGAGTEAFF. The DNA for the CDR3 is TGTGCCAGCAGCAGAGGACAGGGGGCTGGGACTGAAGCTTTCTTT.

Ten or more counts support this clonotype. The V gene is TRBV11-2, the J gene TRBJ2-5; D not resolved. Germline V gene data show CDR1 as SGHAT and CDR2 as FQNNGV. Trimming took 1 base from V and 0 from J, leaving 9 bases between them. This CDR3 contains 15 residues. CDR3 sequence: CASSLVRADQETQYF. In DNA form, the CDR3 reads TGTGCCAGCAGCTTAGTTAGGGCAGACCAAGAGACCCAGTACTTC. The whole variable domain, filled in from reference TRBV11-2 and TRBJ2-5, reads EAGVAQSPRYKIIEKRQSVAFWCNPISGHATLYWYQQILGQGPKLLIQFQNNGVVDDSQLPKDRFSAERLKGVDSTLKIQPAKLEDSAVYLCASSLVRADQETQYFGPGTRLLVL.

This clonotype was seen a few times. The chain has TRBV28 and TRBJ2-7; D not resolved. This CDR3 is built from 11 residues. V was cut by 5 bases and J by 10 bases, with 12 bases left in between. From germline, CDR1 is MDHEN and CDR2 SYDVKM. CDR3 nucleotides: TGTGCCAGCAGTATCACGTTCGTTCAGTACTTC. Translating it yields CASSITFVQYF.

The table lists this clonotype with a few counts. CDR3 in DNA: TGTGCCAGCAGCTGGGACAGGGACTACGAGCAGTACTTC. As protein: CASSWDRDYEQYF. The J gene is TRBJ2-7, the V gene TRBV11-2; 9 positions agree with TRBD1. This CDR3 comprises 13 residues. Germline V gives CDR1 SGHAT, CDR2 FQNNGV. V trimming: 4 bases; J trimming: 3 bases; junction bases outside the gene matches: 1. Variable domain in full (rest from reference TRBV11-2 and TRBJ2-7): EAGVAQSPRYKIIEKRQSVAFWCNPISGHATLYWYQQILGQGPKLLIQFQNNGVVDDSQLPKDRFSAERLKGVDSTLKIQPAKLEDSAVYLCASSWDRDYEQYFGPGTRLTVT.

The chain carries TRBV12-3 or TRBV12-4 and TRBJ1-5; 7 bases are shared with TRBD1. Trimming cost V 5 bases and J 3 bases; bases outside gene matches: 10. The CDR3 is 16 residues long. As DNA, the CDR3 is TGTGCCAGCAGTCGGACAGGACCGTTCGTCAATCAGCCCCAGCATTTT. As protein: CASSRTGPFVNQPQHF.

This clonotype was detected a few times. The J gene is TRBJ2-5, the V gene TRBV20-1; possibly TRBD1 or TRBD2 for D (5 bases each). Per the germline V gene, CDR1 is DFQATT and CDR2 is SNEGSKA (reference sequence). The CDR3 runs 15 residues. V lost 1 base, J lost 2 bases, and 14 bases lay in between. CDR3 sequence: CSARVVRGQQETQYF. The CDR3, as DNA: TGCAGTGCTAGAGTGGTGAGGGGTCAGCAAGAGACCCAGTACTTC.

At least ten counts were recorded for this clonotype. The genes are TRBV29-1 and TRBJ2-5; D gene ambiguous. The length of the CDR3 is 15 residues. V was cut by 4 bases and J by 5 bases, with 20 bases left in between. Germline-derived CDR1 and CDR2 are SQVTM and ANQGSEA. CDR3 sequence (DNA): TGCAGCGTTGGGGGATCGGGCGGCAGCCGGGAGACCCAGTACTTC. Translation: CSVGGSGGSRETQYF. The full variable domain, in which reference TRBV29-1 and TRBJ2-5 provide the parts outside the CDR3, is SAVISQKPSRDICQRGTSLTIQCQVDSQVTMMFWYRQQPGQSLTLIATANQGSEATYESGFVIDKFPISRPNLTFSTLTVSNMSPEDSSIYLCSVGGSGGSRETQYFGPGTRLLVL.

This clonotype was counted at least ten times. The chain uses TRBV4-2 and TRBJ2-7, with D possibly TRBD2 on 5 matching bases. The CDR3 extends over 15 amino acids. The ends were cut back, 1 base at V and 6 bases at J, with 16 bases in the middle. CDR1 is LGHNA and CDR2 is YNFKEQ in the germline V gene. The CDR3 region is CASSQVDEGLFEQYF. The CDR3 nucleotides read TGTGCCAGCAGCCAAGTAGATGAGGGCCTCTTCGAGCAGTACTTC.